This entry lists 29 T cell receptor beta chains sequenced from one sample in a study of post-analysis software for immune sequencing data. Tagging with unique molecular identifiers was a feature of the TCR beta cDNA libraries. TCRdb independently ran MiXCR on the PCR reads; one entry per CDR3 protein. The sample holds hundreds of thousands of distinct CDR3 sequences, 36% seen once. Study-wide results and limits: Included in a set of roughly 5 TRBV segments more frequent in patients than controls were TRBV5-6, TRBV5-1 and TRBV20-1.

These TCRs are of unknown antigen specificity. Material: blood. These receptors all stem from a girl aged 5 to 17 with multiple sclerosis.

This clonotype was seen at least ten times. The J gene is TRBJ2-1, the V gene TRBV20-1, with 7 bases that match TRBD2. Germline V lookup: CDR1 DFQATT, CDR2 SNEGSKA (reference sequence). This CDR3 spans 14 amino acids. The ends lost 1 base at V and 8 bases at J; junction bases unmatched: 8. The CDR3 region is CSARVATSVDEQFF. The CDR3 DNA is TGCAGTGCTAGAGTTGCAACTAGCGTCGATGAGCAGTTCTTC.

This clonotype was seen more than once but under ten times. The gene calls are TRBV11-3 and TRBJ2-3, with D maybe TRBD1 (5 bases). The CDR3 spans 16 residues. Germline CDR1 reads SGHNT; CDR2 reads YENEEA. Trimming shortened V by 1 base and J by 0 bases, and 11 bases separated the two germline ends. As DNA, the CDR3 is TGTGCCAGCAGCTTAGGACAGACCATGAGCACAGATACGCAGTATTTT. Protein: CASSLGQTMSTDTQYF.

As regards this clonotype: A much larger clone sits a single nucleotide away, making a read error possible. The rearrangement uses TRBV20-1 and TRBJ1-5, with D uncertain. The CDR3 has 12 residues. The germline V gene has CDR1 DFQATT and CDR2 SNEGSKA (reference sequence). Trimming cost V 1 base and J 7 bases, with 8 bases left between them. The CDR3 region has the DNA TGCAGTGCTAGAGCCGGACGCCAGCCCCAGCATTTT. Protein sequence: CSARAGRQPQHF.

The V and J genes are TRBV2 and TRBJ2-3; the match to TRBD2 covers 8 bases. CDR1 and CDR2 (germline): SNHLY, FYNNEI. The V segment lost 4 bases and the J segment 2 bases; nucleotides outside the gene matches: 5. The CDR3 is 15 residues long. The CDR3: CASSADGGDTDTQYF. CDR3 coding DNA: TGTGCCAGCAGTGCTGACGGGGGGGACACAGATACGCAGTATTTT.

This clonotype was counted many times. The chain couples TRBV7-2 to TRBJ2-7; 7 bases are shared with TRBD1. Germline V CDR1 and CDR2: SGHTA, FQGNSA. The CDR3 has 14 residues. V shed 4 bases, J shed 3 bases, and the junction held 6 bases outside the gene matches. The CDR3 here is CASSWRQGDYEQYF. As DNA, the CDR3 is TGTGCCAGCAGCTGGCGACAGGGAGACTACGAGCAGTACTTC.

This clonotype was detected ten times or more. The rearrangement links TRBV21-1 to TRBJ2-7; the DNA was not compared with TRBD2, the D call given in the table. TRBV21-1 is noted as a pseudogene. The length of the CDR3 is 15 residues. CDR3 protein: CASSKAGSSRYEQYF. The DNA for the CDR3 is TGTGCCAGCAGCAAGGCTGGGAGCAGCCGTTACGAGCAGTACTTC.

Note on this clonotype: A much more abundant neighbour one base away suggests this may be a read error. V usage is TRBV11-2 and J usage is TRBJ2-1; 10 nucleotides agree with TRBD2. TRBJ2-7 explains the end of the DNA better; the J call may be wrong. The CDR3 contains 14 residues. The germline CDR1 and CDR2 sequences are SGHAT and FQNNGV. CDR3 residues: CASSRTSGHNEQYF. The CDR3 DNA sequence: TGTGCCAGCAGCCGGACTAGCGGTCACAATGAGCAGTACTTC.

This clonotype was observed once. The CDR3 sequence is CATRAGGNQPQHF. In DNA form, the CDR3 reads TGTGCCACCAGGGCCGGGGGCAATCAGCCCCAGCATTTT. The chain carries TRBV15 and TRBJ1-5; D call uncertain. The V and J ends lost 6 bases and 2 bases respectively, with 8 bases between them. Germline CDR1 reads LNHNV; CDR2 reads YYDKDF (reference sequence). This CDR3 comprises 13 residues.

Only a few counts were recorded for this clonotype. This rearrangement joins TRBV23-1 to TRBJ2-3, with D perhaps TRBD2 (6 bases). TRBV23-1 is an open reading frame whose function is uncertain. V lost 0 bases to trimming and J lost 2 bases, with 18 bases between them. The CDR3 spans 18 residues. CDR3 sequence reads: CASSQSCTEEGLTDTQYF. The DNA of the CDR3 is TGCGCCAGCAGTCAATCGTGCACAGAGGAGGGTCTCACAGATACGCAGTATTTT.

This clonotype has a count of ten or more. As DNA, the CDR3 is TGTGCCAGCAGTTCGGGACAGGGGATAAACTATGGCTACACCTTC. It is translated as CASSSGQGINYGYTF. The chain links TRBV12-3 or TRBV12-4 to TRBJ1-2; 10 bases are shared with TRBD1. V trimming: 4 bases; J trimming: 2 bases; junction bases outside the gene matches: 4. The CDR3 covers 15 residues.

The sample holds many counts of this clonotype. The J gene is TRBJ2-3, the V gene TRBV7-8; perhaps TRBD2 as D (7 bases). Trimming took 5 bases from V and 2 from J, leaving 14 bases between them. Germline V gene data show CDR1 as SGHVS and CDR2 as FQNEAQ. The CDR3 totals 15 residues. The CDR3 region is CASSLERGATDTQYF. DNA for the CDR3: TGTGCCAGCAGCCTTGAACGGGGGGCCACAGATACGCAGTATTTT.

The V and J genes are TRBV10-2 and TRBJ2-1; TRBD1 aligns across 9 bases. The closer fit of TRBJ2-7 to the DNA end suggests the J call may be wrong. Germline CDR1 and CDR2: WSHSY and SAAADI. The CDR3 covers 13 residues. The CDR3 sequence: CASRDRGPYEQYF. The CDR3 nucleotides read TGCGCCAGCAGGGACAGGGGTCCCTACGAGCAGTACTTC.

In this sample, this clonotype turned up many times. J is TRBJ2-7 and V is TRBV2; D is possibly TRBD2 (6 bases). Deletions cut 6 bases from V and 4 bases from J, with 22 bases between. CDR3 length: 16 amino acids. Germline values: CDR1 SNHLY, CDR2 FYNNEI. For the CDR3, the DNA is TGTGCCAGCAGAGCCCCGGGGACTTATATTCTTTACGAGCAGTACTTC. It specifies CASRAPGTYILYEQYF. The full variable domain, its missing parts supplied by reference TRBV2 and TRBJ2-7, is EPEVTQTPSHQVTQMGQEVILRCVPISNHLYFYWYRQILGQKVEFLVSFYNNEISEKSEIFDDQFSVERPDGSNFTLKIRSTKLEDSAMYFCASRAPGTYILYEQYFGPGTRLTVT.

Regarding this clonotype: It may be a read error: a sequence one base away is much more abundant. V gene TRBV6-2 or TRBV6-3 combines with J gene TRBJ2-2; unclear D gene. This CDR3 has 16 amino acids. Per the germline V gene, CDR1 is MNHEY and CDR2 is SVGEGT. The CDR3 region is CASSYAVSQNTEELFF. CDR3 sequence (DNA): TGTGCCAGCAGTTACGCCGTGAGCCAGAACACCGAGGAGCTGTTTTTT.

This clonotype was counted at least ten times. The CDR3 bases are TGCAGTCTGCCAAGGGCGGATGGCTACACCTTC. This codes for CSLPRADGYTF. V is TRBV20-1 and J is TRBJ1-2; no definite D call. With 8 bases removed from V and 6 bases from J, the gap between germline ends came to 13 bases. The CDR3 is 11 amino acids. Germline V CDR1 and CDR2: DFQATT, SNEGSKA (reference sequence).

This clonotype has a handful of counts. The chain joins TRBV5-1 to TRBJ1-5; D not certain. V lost 4 bases and J 4 bases, leaving 15 bases between the germline ends. CDR3 length: 15 amino acids. Looked up from germline, CDR1 is SGHRS and CDR2 is YFSETQ. The CDR3 DNA reads TGCGCCAGCAGCCCAGCAGGAACGGGGAATCAGCCCCAGCATTTT. Amino acid sequence: CASSPAGTGNQPQHF.

This clonotype was counted at least ten times. The V gene is TRBV6-5, the J gene TRBJ1-1; perhaps TRBD1 as D (6 bases). The CDR3 loop spans 12 amino acids. V gave up 2 bases and J gave up 8 bases, with 9 bases separating them. The germline gives CDR1 MNHEY, CDR2 SVGAGI. CDR3 sequence (DNA): TGTGCCAGCAGTTACCCGAGGGGGGAAGCTTTCTTT. Its protein is CASSYPRGEAFF.

The chain recombines TRBV5-1 with TRBJ2-1, with no clear D. With 3 bases removed from V and 1 base from J, the gap between germline ends came to 8 bases. CDR1 is SGHRS and CDR2 is YFSETQ in the germline V gene. This CDR3 comprises 14 residues. As DNA, the CDR3 is TGCGCCAGCAGCTCTGGGGATTCCTACAATGAGCAGTTCTTC. Its protein product is CASSSGDSYNEQFF.

This clonotype was recorded at least ten times. The V and J genes are TRBV2 and TRBJ1-2; D gene ambiguous. Germline loops: CDR1 SNHLY, CDR2 FYNNEI. V dropped 10 bases and J dropped 3 bases, with 15 bases sitting between them. The CDR3 sequence is 13 residues long. The CDR3 nucleotides read TGTGCCACCGCCGAGCGTTCCCACTATGGCTACACCTTC. Amino acids: CATAERSHYGYTF. The whole variable domain, remainder taken from reference TRBV2 and TRBJ1-2, is EPEVTQTPSHQVTQMGQEVILRCVPISNHLYFYWYRQILGQKVEFLVSFYNNEISEKSEIFDDQFSVERPDGSNFTLKIRSTKLEDSAMYFCATAERSHYGYTFGSGTRLTVV.

In its sample, this clonotype was seen many times. The chain is built from TRBV28 and TRBJ2-1; weak D call: TRBD1 (6 bases). The CDR3 sequence is 13 residues long. V was cut by 7 bases and J by 12 bases, with 19 bases left in between. Germline V gives CDR1 MDHEN, CDR2 SYDVKM. The CDR3 DNA reads TGTGCCAGCACCATACAGGGAAGACGGATGCAGTTCTTC. Translating it yields CASTIQGRRMQFF.

The rearrangement links TRBV12-3 or TRBV12-4 to TRBJ2-7, with 7 nucleotides matching TRBD2. The junction had 5 bases not matched to a gene; V was cut back by 0 bases and J by 3 bases. The CDR3 loop spans 15 amino acids. The CDR3: CASSLARGRIYEQYF. The CDR3 nucleotides are TGTGCCAGCAGTTTAGCGCGGGGGAGAATCTACGAGCAGTACTTC.

This sequence joins TRBV7-9 and TRBJ1-1; TRBD1 aligns across 8 bases. The CDR3 totals 15 residues. Looked up from germline, CDR1 is SEHNR and CDR2 is FQNEAQ (reference sequence). V lost 3 bases to trimming and J lost 6 bases; unmatched junction nucleotides: 9. The DNA for the CDR3 is TGTGCCAGCAGCTTCTTAGACAGGGGCTCCCCTGAAGCTTTCTTT. It specifies CASSFLDRGSPEAFF. The full variable domain, in which reference TRBV7-9 and TRBJ1-1 provide the parts outside the CDR3, is DTGVSQNPRHKITKRGQNVTFRCDPISEHNRLYWYRQTLGQGPEFLTYFQNEAQLEKSRLLSDRFSAERPKGSFSTLEIQRTEQGDSAMYLCASSFLDRGSPEAFFGQGTRLTVV.

This clonotype was found a few times. This chain connects TRBV2 to TRBJ2-2; TRBD1 agrees at 8 bases. This CDR3 region has 16 residues. The V and J ends lost 6 bases and 1 base, in that order; junction bases with no gene match: 7. Germline lookup yields CDR1 SNHLY and CDR2 FYNNEI. This CDR3 is CASSTGTGKNTGELFF. The DNA for the CDR3 is TGTGCCAGCAGCACCGGGACAGGAAAGAACACCGGGGAGCTGTTTTTT.

This clonotype was detected ten times or more. The genes are TRBV29-1 and TRBJ2-5, with 9 bases that match TRBD1. Germline assignment: CDR1 SQVTM and CDR2 ANQGSEA. The CDR3 has 11 residues. V shed 7 bases, J shed 5 bases, and the junction held 2 bases outside the gene matches. This CDR3 reads CSGTGVETQYF. The DNA of the CDR3 is TGCAGCGGGACAGGGGTGGAGACCCAGTACTTC.

On this clonotype: A much bigger clone sits one base away, suggesting this may be a read error. The CDR3 carries no conserved terminal phenylalanine or tryptophan, so it likely arises from a read error. V usage is TRBV3-1 and J usage is TRBJ1-2; D is undetermined. V was trimmed by 0 bases and J by 8 bases, leaving 13 bases between them. CDR3 length: 14 amino acids. Germline CDR1 reads LGHDT; CDR2 reads YNNKEL (reference sequence). CDR3 sequence: CASSQDYRGGGYTL. The CDR3 bases are TGTGCCAGCAGCCAAGATTATCGGGGTGGAGGCTACACCCTC.

The J gene is TRBJ2-3, the V gene TRBV29-1, with TRBD2 matching 8 bases. Germline V CDR1 and CDR2: SQVTM, ANQGSEA. V lost 1 base to trimming and J lost 4 bases; unmatched junction nucleotides: 4. CDR3 size: 14 residues. CDR3 nucleotides: TGCAGCGTTGAAGGGGGACTAGTCTCAGATACGCAGTATTTT. Translated: CSVEGGLVSDTQYF.

This chain uses TRBV6-5 with TRBJ1-1; TRBD1 is a possible D gene (5 bases). The V and J ends lost 2 bases and 4 bases respectively, with 11 bases between them. From germline, CDR1 is MNHEY and CDR2 SVGAGI. CDR3 length: 14 residues. This CDR3 is CASSYGGGSTEAFF. The CDR3 DNA reads as TGTGCCAGCAGTTACGGGGGGGGGAGCACTGAAGCTTTCTTT.

The V gene is TRBV12-3 or TRBV12-4, the J gene TRBJ1-2; 9 positions match TRBD1. This CDR3 comprises 14 residues. V shed 6 bases, J shed 7 bases, and the junction held 9 bases outside the gene matches. The CDR3 protein is CASRPQGAQSGYTF. The CDR3 DNA reads as TGTGCCAGCAGACCACAGGGGGCGCAGTCTGGCTACACCTTC.

This clonotype came up many times. The chain has TRBV3-1 and TRBJ2-3; no reliable D call. The CDR3 runs 15 residues. Trimming removed 4 bases from V and 2 bases from J, with 13 bases in between. CDR1 is LGHDT, CDR2 YNNKEL, per germline (reference sequence). The DNA for the CDR3 is TGTGCCAGCAGCCTAGAAGGAGCTAACACAGATACGCAGTATTTT. Encoded protein: CASSLEGANTDTQYF.